Detailed here is one T cell receptor (beta chain). The antigen is unknown. At one end, the junction sequence differs from germline, possibly due to a read error. These data come from a study of T cell repertoires in cytomegalovirus infection. The overall study: It can be stated that public TCR beta signatures indicated CMV infection as well as a matching HLA type. Study conclusions and caveats: HLA-C-restricted CMV clonotypes gave the most frequent clonotype in two of eight donors. Public TCR beta family frequency separated CMV-and-HLA carriers, including in an independent cohort.

TCRdb itself ran the reads through MiXCR, one entry per CDR3 protein. The table has more than 400,000 distinct CDR3 sequences, approximately 25% seen once; the top ten hold 13%. The source material was PBMCs. The receptor was isolated from a human donor in good health (CMV status not recorded). Some clones in this sample may be carry-over from other donors' samples.

The CDR3 DNA is TGTGCCAGCCGCTTAGCGTTGTTTCGCGGCTACACCTTC. Translated: CASRLALFRGYTF. The V gene is TRBV7-9, the J gene TRBJ1-2; D ambiguous. Germline V gives CDR1 SEHNR, CDR2 FQNEAQ (reference sequence). The CDR3 consists of 13 residues.